The sequence of this T cell receptor (beta chain) was determined in a study of blood T cell repertoires in COVID-19. Study at large: COVID-19 samples from acute and convalescent phases originated in the United States, Italy and Spain. T cells, B-cell-depleted T cells, or PBMCs provided the cDNA or gDNA that served as material.

This clone was seen a single time. Under the authors' procedure: From reference gene primer amplification, estimates of nucleated cell counts were derived. The data were produced by immunoSEQ multiplex PCR, yet TCRdb's version contains in-frame clones alone and is incomplete. For V, J and clone size, that table is used; D and trimming come from the DNA. This table holds a few hundred thousand clones, around 90% found once. The germline V gene encodes CDR1 MDHEN and CDR2 SYDVKM. CDR3 length: 16 residues. With V trimmed by 4 bases and J by 3 bases, 12 bases remained unmatched. The chain carries TRBV28 and TRBJ2-7; 7 nucleotides align to TRBD1. The TCR sequence derives from a man between 35 and 55 years old with acute or convalescent COVID-19. Sequenced sample: peripheral blood. The chain's CDR3 is CASSSTQGQWVYEQYF. The CDR3 nucleotides read TGTGCCAGCAGTTCCACACAGGGGCAGTGGGTCTACGAGCAGTACTTC.